This TCR beta chain was recovered during a study of patients and donors after allogeneic stem cell transplantation (TCRdb year 2020). The germline V gene gives CDR1 as MNHEY and CDR2 as SVGEGT. Deletion took 5 bases off V and 2 bases off J, with a span of 10 bases between the germline ends. The CDR3, cysteine through phenylalanine, is 15 amino acids long. Only CDR3 DNA remains: 45 bases, in frame from the first base. This clonotype was seen more than once but under ten times. Its antigen is not yet known. The input lacks base qualities; no much larger clone sits a single base away. Libraries were constructed by RT-PCR. Sequencing used a NextSeq 550. TCRdb trimmed public reads at Q25 via fastp, called clones via MiXCR and kept in-frame beta chains. For every CDR3 protein sequence, its rows merge into one entry that carries the most common genes and DNA. Across this sample there are approximately 410,000 distinct CDR3 sequences, with 16% seen only once. Over 6% of the sample belongs to the ten largest clones.

The source of this sequence is a human donor who was either an allogeneic HSCT recipient or a stem cell or donor lymphocyte infusion donor (not recorded which). It is not recorded whose cells these are; they may come from a transplant donor. Sequencing was performed on blood, either unsorted or a sorted T cell fraction (not recorded which). The rearrangement joined TRBV6-2 or TRBV6-3 to TRBJ2-6; too little of a D gene remains to name it. The DNA sequence follows: TGTGCCAGCAGTCCAACTTTTACTGGGGCCAACGTCCTGACTTTC. This sequence encodes CASSPTFTGANVLTF.